This T cell receptor (beta chain) was recovered during a study of OX40 agonist ivuxolimab in advanced cancers. Turning to the study itself: Every patient in dose escalation had hepatocellular carcinoma, melanoma, renal cell or head and neck cancer. Three partial responders included one hepatocellular carcinoma patient and two cutaneous melanoma patients. Overall study findings and caveats: Expanded clones tended on average to be more numerous among CD8+ T cells than CD4+.

Peripheral blood came from all dose cohorts at three timepoints. The germline gives CDR1 WSHSY, CDR2 SAAADI. V shed 11 bases and J shed 7 bases, with 15 bases lying between them. The CDR3 runs to 12 residues. As concerns this clone: Its antigen remains unidentified.

Sequenced by immunoSEQ multiplex PCR; TCRdb stores in-frame clones only, minus some. The sample has approximately 16,000 clones, 80% seen once. This receptor was identified in an adult with an advanced solid tumor such as melanoma, head and neck, liver or kidney cancer. The chain links TRBV10-2 to TRBJ2-1; TRBD1 or TRBD2 may be the D gene (6 bases each). This specimen was CD4+ or CD8+ T cells sorted from blood, taken in a trial of the OX40 agonist ivuxolimab. CDR3 in DNA: TGCGCCTCACGTGGGGGGCGGAATGAGCAGTTCTTC. It codes for CASRGGRNEQFF.